The next 19 T cell receptor beta chains were all read from a single sample in a study of cytomegalovirus exposure and HLA in healthy donors. Use of 60 Vbeta and 13 Jbeta primers characterized the PCR. Sequencing was performed with immunoSEQ multiplex PCR; in TCRdb, only in-frame clones are kept and a portion is missing. Among 150,000 or so clones, around three quarters were seen once, and the ten largest hold 2.5% to 3.5%. Source material: PBMCs. The receptors were sampled from a male donor in good health and CMV-seronegative.

This clone was seen a handful of times. Other DNA sequences of this sample code for an identical CDR3. V gene TRBV7-9 combines with J gene TRBJ1-5; 7 bases are shared with TRBD1. J gave up 4 bases and V 5 bases, and 5 bases lay outside the gene matches. This CDR3 region has 14 residues. CDR1 and CDR2 (germline): SEHNR, FQNEAQ (reference sequence). CDR3 nucleotides: TGTGCCAGCAGCCGACAGGGTGGGAATCAGCCCCAGCATTTT. It specifies CASSRQGGNQPQHF. The full variable domain, its missing parts supplied by reference TRBV7-9 and TRBJ1-5, is DTGVSQNPRHKITKRGQNVTFRCDPISEHNRLYWYRQTLGQGPEFLTYFQNEAQLEKSRLLSDRFSAERPKGSFSTLEIQRTEQGDSAMYLCASSRQGGNQPQHFGDGTRLSIL.

J is TRBJ1-5 and V is TRBV28; TRBD1 matches at 7 bases. The CDR3 covers 15 residues. Losses at the gene ends were 2 bases for V and 2 bases for J; bases not matched to a gene: 3. Germline V gives CDR1 MDHEN, CDR2 SYDVKM. The CDR3: CASSLGGTGNQPQHF. The CDR3 nucleotides read TGTGCCAGCAGTTTAGGCGGGACAGGCAATCAGCCCCAGCATTTT.

CDR3 amino acids: CATSRTGWNSPLHF. CDR3 bases: TGTGCCACCAGCAGGACAGGGTGGAATTCACCCCTCCACTTT. The chain links TRBV15 to TRBJ1-6; 7 nucleotides align to TRBD1. This CDR3 has 14 amino acids. With V trimmed by 3 bases and J by 7 bases, 3 bases remained unmatched. Germline V lookup: CDR1 LNHNV, CDR2 YYDKDF (reference sequence).

The V gene is TRBV6-6, the J gene TRBJ2-7; 7 positions agree with TRBD2. This CDR3 spans 14 amino acids. The germline V gene has CDR1 MNHNY and CDR2 SVGAGI (reference sequence). J was trimmed by 1 base and V by 11 bases; bases with no gene match: 11. Written as DNA, the CDR3 is TGTGCCTCGAGGGAGGGCGGGGGTTCCTACGAGCAGTACTTC. It specifies CASREGGGSYEQYF.

The genes are TRBV10-3 and TRBJ2-7, with D maybe TRBD2 (6 bases). The CDR3 sequence is 12 residues long. The ends were cut back, 4 bases at V and 6 bases at J, with 10 bases in the middle. The germline CDR1 and CDR2 sequences are ENHRY and SYGVKD. DNA for the CDR3: TGTGCCATCAGTGCCCAGGGAGGCGAGCAGTACTTC. This encodes CAISAQGGEQYF.

The chain combines TRBV5-4 with TRBJ1-1; D unclear. Germline CDR1 SGHNT, CDR2 YYREEE (reference sequence). CDR3 size: 13 residues. V lost 0 bases to trimming and J lost 4 bases, with 7 bases between them. The CDR3 nucleotides are TGTGCCAGCAGCTTGGAGCCCTCCACTGAAGCTTTCTTT. This encodes CASSLEPSTEAFF.

This clone was counted a few times. The chain is built from TRBV4-2 and TRBJ1-1; D gene unclear. Trimming took off 1 base at V and 0 bases at J, with 9 bases between the two ends. Germline CDR1 LGHNA, CDR2 YNFKEQ. The CDR3 is 15 residues long. This CDR3 is CASSQVGAMNTEAFF. CDR3 DNA sequence: TGTGCCAGCAGCCAAGTCGGAGCGATGAACACTGAAGCTTTCTTT.

This clone was seen a single time. The chain recombines TRBV30 with TRBJ1-3, with D possibly being TRBD1 (5 bases). The CDR3 covers 15 residues. Per the germline V gene, CDR1 is GTSNPN and CDR2 is SVGIG (reference sequence). V dropped 5 bases and J dropped 0 bases, with 14 bases sitting between them. CDR3 DNA sequence: TGTGCCTGGGGGCCTGCGGGGGGCTCTGGAAACACCATATATTTT. Its protein product is CAWGPAGGSGNTIYF.

The chain carries TRBV5-5 and TRBJ2-5; the D is unclear. The CDR3 sequence is 12 residues long. The germline V and J ends were trimmed by 7 bases and 1 base, with 8 bases remaining between them. Germline V lookup: CDR1 SGHKS, CDR2 YYEKEE (reference sequence). The CDR3 region has the DNA TGTGCCAGCGACCGCGGCCAAGAGACCCAGTACTTC. It yields the protein CASDRGQETQYF.

The rearrangement joins TRBV19 to TRBJ2-7, with D possibly TRBD2 on 5 matching bases. V was shortened by 1 base and J by 7 bases, with 14 bases between the two germline ends. The germline gives CDR1 LNHDA, CDR2 SQIVND (reference sequence). The CDR3 runs 14 residues. DNA for the CDR3: TGTGCCAGTAGTATAGGTGTTTACACGGGGGAGCAGTACTTC. Its translation: CASSIGVYTGEQYF.

The chain couples TRBV28 to TRBJ2-1; 8 bases align to TRBD2. The V segment lost 8 bases and the J segment 6 bases; nucleotides outside the gene matches: 3. CDR3 length: 12 residues. Looked up from germline, CDR1 is MDHEN and CDR2 is SYDVKM. As DNA, the CDR3 is TGTGCCAGCGATCGGGGGGGCAATGAGCAGTTCTTC. Protein sequence: CASDRGGNEQFF.

The chain couples TRBV27 to TRBJ2-7; 13 bases are a match to TRBD2. CDR3 size: 15 residues. The V gene's germline CDR1 is MNHEY and CDR2 SMNVEV (reference sequence). J was trimmed by 5 bases and V by 4 bases; bases with no gene match: 5. The CDR3: CASSSRTSGSHEQYF. The CDR3 DNA is TGTGCCAGCAGTTCCCGGACTAGCGGGAGCCACGAGCAGTACTTC.

This chain links TRBV29-1 with TRBJ2-6; the match to TRBD1 covers 7 bases. V shed 3 bases, J shed 0 bases, and the junction held 8 bases outside the gene matches. Per the germline V gene, CDR1 is SQVTM and CDR2 is ANQGSEA. The length of the CDR3 is 17 residues. This CDR3 reads CSVDSGQVRSGANVLTF. CDR3 nucleotides: TGCAGCGTTGATTCCGGACAGGTTCGCTCTGGGGCCAACGTCCTGACTTTC.

The genes are TRBV28 and TRBJ1-1; TRBD1 matches 7 bases. Germline lookup yields CDR1 MDHEN and CDR2 SYDVKM. CDR3 size: 18 residues. V lost 5 bases, J lost 1 base, and 16 bases stayed unmatched. The CDR3: CASSTEGAGGVWNTEAFF. In DNA form, the CDR3 reads TGTGCCAGCAGTACTGAGGGGGCAGGGGGAGTGTGGAACACTGAAGCTTTCTTT.

The genes are TRBV7-9 and TRBJ2-1; 7 nucleotides line up with TRBD2. Germline CDR1 SEHNR, CDR2 FQNEAQ (reference sequence). V lost 2 bases, J lost 8 bases, and 15 bases stayed unmatched. The CDR3 totals 17 residues. The CDR3 protein is CASSLRGEGKSWDEQFF. CDR3 nucleotide sequence: TGTGCCAGCAGCTTACGGGGGGAGGGTAAAAGTTGGGATGAGCAGTTCTTC.

In this sample, this clone turned up once. The chain is built from TRBV10-3 and TRBJ2-3; 13 bases line up with TRBD2. The germline gives CDR1 ENHRY, CDR2 SYGVKD. The CDR3 consists of 15 residues. Trimming removed 6 bases from V and 5 bases from J; junction bases left unmatched: 5. This CDR3 is CAIRGTSGAGDTQYF. As DNA, the CDR3 is TGTGCCATCAGGGGGACTAGCGGGGCGGGAGATACGCAGTATTTT.

The chain is built from TRBV7-2 and TRBJ2-3, with 9 bases matching TRBD1. The CDR3 runs to 15 residues. Unmatched junction bases numbered 7, after V lost 4 bases and J lost 5 bases. From germline, CDR1 is SGHTA and CDR2 FQGNSA. CDR3 nucleotides: TGTGCCAGCAGCTCAACAGGGGGCGGTGGAGATACGCAGTATTTT. This translates into CASSSTGGGGDTQYF.

V gene TRBV7-9 combines with J gene TRBJ2-3; no definite D call. The ends were cut back, 0 bases at V and 0 bases at J, with 10 bases in the middle. Germline loops: CDR1 SEHNR, CDR2 FQNEAQ (reference sequence). The CDR3 has 16 amino acids. The CDR3 region has the DNA TGTGCCAGCAGCTTAGCTGGTGAGAGTAGCACAGATACGCAGTATTTT. Translating it yields CASSLAGESSTDTQYF.

This rearrangement joins TRBV28 to TRBJ2-4; a weak D match, TRBD1 (5 bases). V shed 3 bases and J shed 6 bases, with 12 bases lying between them. Germline lookup yields CDR1 MDHEN and CDR2 SYDVKM. The CDR3 extends over 14 amino acids. The CDR3 DNA follows: TGTGCCAGCAGTTTCAAGCACAGGACAAACATTCAGTACTTC. This encodes CASSFKHRTNIQYF.